These T cell receptor beta chains were read from a single sample in a study of metastatic and nonmetastatic thyroid tumors. TCRdb re-analyzed the PCR reads through MiXCR. The sample comprises 21,000 or so clones, 28% of which are singletons, and 13% to 15% rests with the top ten. Sequencing used tumor tissue. The receptors were sampled from a male donor with papillary thyroid cancer or a benign thyroid nodule (not recorded which). Some clones in this sample may be carry-over from other donors' samples. Each CDR3 is given with its conserved first and last residue. The D gene is left open where the match is weak. Size is omitted from some rows. Given values are once, few, many or a class for expanded clones.

clone size: medium-sized
D gene: TRBD1
V gene: TRBV6-4
J gene: TRBJ1-2
CDR3 protein: CASSDGTGIDGYTF
CDR3 DNA: TGTGCCAGCAGTGACGGGACAGGGATTGATGGCTACACCTTC

clone size: NA
D gene: NA
V gene: TRBV5-1
J gene: TRBJ2-7
CDR3 protein: CASSLALGAHGEQYF
CDR3 DNA: TGCGCCAGCAGCTTGGCGTTGGGGGCCCACGGGGAGCAGTACTTC

clone size: NA
D gene: NA
V gene: TRBV6-1
J gene: TRBJ2-7
CDR3 protein: CASRPGQTYEQYF
CDR3 DNA: TGTGCCAGCAGGCCTGGACAGACCTACGAGCAGTACTTC

clone size: NA
D gene: TRBD1
V gene: TRBV7-9
J gene: TRBJ2-7
CDR3 protein: CASSFGTVSSYEQYF
CDR3 DNA: TGTGCCAGCAGCTTCGGGACAGTTAGCTCCTACGAGCAGTACTTC

clone size: few
D gene: TRBD1
V gene: TRBV27
J gene: TRBJ2-7
CDR3 protein: CASAGARGSEQYF
CDR3 DNA: TGTGCCAGCGCCGGGGCCAGGGGGTCCGAGCAGTACTTC

clone size: many
D gene: NA
V gene: TRBV12-3/TRBV12-4
J gene: TRBJ1-1
CDR3 protein: CASSNRIGIRIGTEAFF
CDR3 DNA: TGTGCCAGCAGTAATAGGATCGGGATCAGGATAGGCACTGAAGCTTTCTTT

clone size: NA
D gene: NA
V gene: TRBV12-3/TRBV12-4
J gene: TRBJ1-5
CDR3 protein: CASSQGQGNQPQHF
CDR3 DNA: TGTGCCAGCAGCCAAGGGCAGGGAAATCAGCCCCAGCATTTT

clone size: NA
D gene: NA
V gene: TRBV28
J gene: TRBJ1-1
CDR3 protein: CASSAPGRPTVNTEAFF
CDR3 DNA: TGTGCCAGCAGCGCCCCCGGGAGACCCACCGTGAACACTGAAGCTTTCTTT

clone size: NA
D gene: NA
V gene: TRBV28
J gene: TRBJ1-2
CDR3 protein: CASSFQGSNYGYTF
CDR3 DNA: TGTGCCAGCAGTTTCCAGGGGTCGAACTATGGCTACACCTTC

clone size: medium-sized
D gene: TRBD1
V gene: TRBV10-1
J gene: TRBJ2-3
CDR3 protein: CANPGTGHKDTQYF
CDR3 DNA: TGCGCCAACCCCGGGACAGGGCATAAAGATACGCAGTATTTT

clone size: few
D gene: NA
V gene: TRBV6-1
J gene: TRBJ2-4
CDR3 protein: CASSESISPAYF
CDR3 DNA: TGTGCCAGCAGTGAAAGTATATCTCCCGCGTACTTC

clone size: few
D gene: NA
V gene: TRBV6-1
J gene: TRBJ1-1
CDR3 protein: CASSQPRDTGITEAFF
CDR3 DNA: TGTGCCAGCAGTCAACCGAGGGATACAGGGATCACTGAAGCTTTCTTT

clone size: medium-sized
D gene: TRBD1
V gene: TRBV28
J gene: TRBJ1-5
CDR3 protein: CASSQNRGDQPQHF
CDR3 DNA: TGTGCCAGCAGCCAAAACAGGGGTGATCAGCCCCAGCATTTT

clone size: many
D gene: NA
V gene: TRBV7-2
J gene: TRBJ1-1
CDR3 protein: CASNTSPGLNTEAFF
CDR3 DNA: TGTGCCAGCAACACAAGTCCGGGCTTGAACACTGAAGCTTTCTTT

clone size: few
D gene: TRBD1
V gene: TRBV4-2
J gene: TRBJ1-2
CDR3 protein: CASSLETGGGDGYTF
CDR3 DNA: TGTGCCAGCAGCCTCGAAACCGGAGGGGGCGATGGCTACACCTTC

clone size: NA
D gene: NA
V gene: TRBV13
J gene: TRBJ1-2
CDR3 protein: CASSPGQNHGYTF
CDR3 DNA: TGTGCCAGCAGCCCCGGACAGAACCATGGCTACACCTTC

clone size: NA
D gene: NA
V gene: TRBV12-3/TRBV12-4
J gene: TRBJ2-5
CDR3 protein: CASSLGYPGTKKETQYF
CDR3 DNA: TGTGCCAGCAGTCTGGGATACCCCGGGACAAAGAAAGAGACCCAGTACTTC

clone size: NA
D gene: NA
V gene: TRBV6-1
J gene: TRBJ1-2
CDR3 protein: CASSEGPIGGYTF
CDR3 DNA: TGTGCCAGCAGTGAAGGTCCGATTGGGGGCTACACCTTC

clone size: medium-sized
D gene: TRBD2
V gene: TRBV20-1
J gene: TRBJ2-7
CDR3 protein: CSAGQGTSGSDYEQYF
CDR3 DNA: TGCAGTGCTGGCCAAGGGACTAGCGGGAGCGACTACGAGCAGTACTTC

clone size: NA
D gene: NA
V gene: TRBV19
J gene: TRBJ1-3
CDR3 protein: CASSIASMDTIYF
CDR3 DNA: TGTGCCAGTAGTATCGCTTCTATGGACACCATATATTTT

clone size: NA
D gene: TRBD2
V gene: TRBV20-1
J gene: TRBJ2-3
CDR3 protein: CSAGGEERGTTDTQYF
CDR3 DNA: TGCAGTGCTGGGGGTGAGGAGCGGGGGACCACAGATACGCAGTATTTT

clone size: medium-sized
D gene: NA
V gene: TRBV5-1
J gene: TRBJ1-5
CDR3 protein: CASSLQGHSNQPQHF
CDR3 DNA: TGCGCCAGCAGTCTCCAGGGCCATAGCAATCAGCCCCAGCATTTT

clone size: many
D gene: NA
V gene: TRBV12-3/TRBV12-4
J gene: TRBJ2-6
CDR3 protein: CASGLHSGANVLTF
CDR3 DNA: TGTGCCAGCGGCCTACACTCTGGGGCCAACGTCCTGACTTTC

clone size: NA
D gene: NA
V gene: TRBV11-2
J gene: TRBJ2-2
CDR3 protein: CASSLEPGTGYLFF
CDR3 DNA: TGTGCCAGCAGCTTAGAACCGGGAACCGGGTATCTGTTTTTT

clone size: many
D gene: TRBD2
V gene: TRBV18
J gene: TRBJ2-1
CDR3 protein: CASSLAGSDTGKFF
CDR3 DNA: TGTGCCAGCTCACTAGCGGGAAGCGATACGGGGAAGTTCTTC

clone size: NA
D gene: NA
V gene: TRBV2
J gene: TRBJ1-1
CDR3 protein: CASNTGVNTEAFF
CDR3 DNA: TGTGCCAGCAACACGGGAGTGAACACTGAAGCTTTCTTT

clone size: NA
D gene: TRBD2
V gene: TRBV7-2
J gene: TRBJ2-1
CDR3 protein: CASSFSSGMDLFSYNEQFF
CDR3 DNA: TGTGCCAGCAGCTTCTCCAGCGGGATGGACCTCTTCTCCTACAATGAGCAGTTCTTC

clone size: once
D gene: NA
V gene: TRBV6-2/TRBV6-3
J gene: TRBJ1-1
CDR3 protein: CASSGNQSGGTEAFF
CDR3 DNA: TGTGCCAGCAGCGGGAATCAATCCGGGGGGACTGAAGCTTTCTTT

clone size: medium-sized
D gene: NA
V gene: TRBV6-5
J gene: TRBJ1-2
CDR3 protein: CASSYVPDSPYGYTF
CDR3 DNA: TGTGCCAGCAGTTACGTGCCGGACAGCCCATATGGCTACACCTTC

clone size: NA
D gene: TRBD2
V gene: TRBV11-3
J gene: TRBJ2-7
CDR3 protein: CASSPRTSGPTYEQYF
CDR3 DNA: TGTGCCAGCAGCCCACGCACTAGCGGGCCAACCTACGAGCAGTACTTC

clone size: NA
D gene: TRBD1
V gene: TRBV28
J gene: TRBJ1-1
CDR3 protein: CASRTDRELRRAFF
CDR3 DNA: TGTGCCAGCAGAACAGACAGGGAACTCAGGCGAGCTTTCTTT

clone size: once
D gene: NA
V gene: TRBV5-1
J gene: TRBJ1-1
CDR3 protein: CACSFQLMAAAFF
CDR3 DNA: TGCGCCTGCAGCTTTCAGTTAATGGCTGCAGCTTTCTTT

clone size: medium-sized
D gene: TRBD1
V gene: TRBV30
J gene: TRBJ2-3
CDR3 protein: CAWSLGGRNTDTQYF
CDR3 DNA: TGTGCCTGGAGCCTAGGGGGCAGAAACACAGATACGCAGTATTTT

clone size: once
D gene: NA
V gene: TRBV20-1
J gene: TRBJ1-5
CDR3 protein: CSAISPSPISNQPQHF
CDR3 DNA: TGCAGTGCTATATCCCCGTCCCCGATTAGCAATCAGCCCCAGCATTTT

clone size: medium-sized
D gene: NA
V gene: TRBV20-1
J gene: TRBJ2-3
CDR3 protein: CSARLQDTDTQYF
CDR3 DNA: TGCAGTGCTAGACTACAGGACACAGATACGCAGTATTTT

clone size: NA
D gene: TRBD2
V gene: TRBV4-1
J gene: TRBJ2-1
CDR3 protein: CASIPALSGKGGNEQFF
CDR3 DNA: TGCGCCAGCATCCCCGCCCTTAGCGGGAAAGGGGGCAATGAGCAGTTCTTC

clone size: medium-sized
D gene: NA
V gene: TRBV5-1
J gene: TRBJ2-7
CDR3 protein: CASSLDGYEQYF
CDR3 DNA: TGCGCCAGCAGCTTGGACGGATACGAGCAGTACTTC

clone size: many
D gene: NA
V gene: TRBV19
J gene: TRBJ2-1
CDR3 protein: CASRPGPASGEQFF
CDR3 DNA: TGTGCCAGTAGACCGGGCCCGGCGAGCGGTGAGCAGTTCTTC

clone size: NA
D gene: NA
V gene: TRBV5-1
J gene: TRBJ2-7
CDR3 protein: CASSLAAGMGPYEQYF
CDR3 DNA: TGCGCCAGCAGCTTGGCCGCAGGGATGGGACCCTACGAGCAGTACTTC

clone size: NA
D gene: TRBD2
V gene: TRBV5-1
J gene: TRBJ2-2
CDR3 protein: CASSLFSGRGTGELFF
CDR3 DNA: TGCGCCAGCAGCTTATTTAGCGGGAGAGGCACCGGGGAGCTGTTTTTT

clone size: few
D gene: TRBD2
V gene: TRBV6-1
J gene: TRBJ2-2
CDR3 protein: CASSAPSGMSTGELFF
CDR3 DNA: TGTGCCAGCAGCGCCCCGAGCGGGATGTCCACCGGGGAGCTGTTTTTT

clone size: NA
D gene: NA
V gene: TRBV4-1
J gene: TRBJ1-2
CDR3 protein: CASSQDLALSRYGYTF
CDR3 DNA: TGCGCCAGCAGCCAAGATCTGGCGCTAAGTAGATATGGCTACACCTTC

clone size: NA
D gene: TRBD2
V gene: TRBV20-1
J gene: TRBJ2-7
CDR3 protein: CSAISGTIREQYF
CDR3 DNA: TGCAGCGCAATTAGCGGGACCATACGGGAGCAGTACTTC

clone size: NA
D gene: TRBD1
V gene: TRBV4-1
J gene: TRBJ2-2
CDR3 protein: CASSQEGGENTGELFF
CDR3 DNA: TGCGCCAGCAGCCAAGAAGGGGGCGAAAACACCGGGGAGCTGTTTTTT

clone size: NA
D gene: TRBD2
V gene: TRBV13
J gene: TRBJ2-7
CDR3 protein: CASSQEGTRGLAGVDIEQYF
CDR3 DNA: TGTGCCAGCAGCCAAGAGGGAACTCGAGGACTAGCGGGAGTTGATATCGAGCAGTACTTC

clone size: NA
D gene: NA
V gene: TRBV28
J gene: TRBJ1-2
CDR3 protein: CASGGALLNYGYTF
CDR3 DNA: TGTGCCAGCGGCGGGGCTCTTCTAAACTATGGCTACACCTTC

clone size: few
D gene: TRBD2
V gene: TRBV12-3/TRBV12-4
J gene: TRBJ2-3
CDR3 protein: CASSLLAGATDTQYF
CDR3 DNA: TGTGCCAGCAGTCTTCTAGCGGGGGCAACAGATACGCAGTATTTT

clone size: NA
D gene: NA
V gene: TRBV12-3/TRBV12-4
J gene: TRBJ2-7
CDR3 protein: CASSPESYEQYF
CDR3 DNA: TGTGCCAGCAGTCCGGAGTCCTACGAGCAGTACTTC

clone size: many
D gene: NA
V gene: TRBV20-1
J gene: TRBJ2-3
CDR3 protein: CSPGLMGTDTQYF
CDR3 DNA: TGCAGTCCAGGGTTGATGGGCACAGATACGCAGTATTTT

clone size: NA
D gene: TRBD2
V gene: TRBV5-1
J gene: TRBJ2-7
CDR3 protein: CASSEGLAGVDQYF
CDR3 DNA: TGCGCCAGCAGCGAAGGACTAGCGGGAGTAGATCAGTACTTC